Listed below are T cell receptor beta chains from one sample, sequenced in a study of response to subunit inactivated influenza vaccine. In TCRdb, the RT-PCR reads were re-called with MiXCR into one record per CDR3 protein. The sample lists just under 550,000 distinct CDR3 sequences; roughly 25% were seen once. The sample was also reused in another study, on T cells expressing NK-cell markers.

The sample consisted of CD4+ T cells sorted from PBMCs, taken about 12 days after vaccination. Receptors were obtained from a man between 50 and 59 years old who received an inactivated influenza vaccine. CDR3s include the opening cysteine and the closing phenylalanine or tryptophan. The D gene is left open where the match is weak. Size values are once, few and many counts, or a class for expanded clones, and some rows have none.

cdr3_nt | cdr3_aa | clone_size | j_call | v_call | d_call
TGCGCCAGCAGCTTGACCGGGGGCTTTCTCCAAGAGACCCAGTACTTC | CASSLTGGFLQETQYF | few | TRBJ2-5 | TRBV5-1 | .
TGTGCCAGCAGCTTAACCGTCCGTCGTACAGATACGCAGTATTTT | CASSLTVRRTDTQYF | . | TRBJ2-3 | TRBV7-6 | .
TGTGCCATCAGTGAGCTAGACGTGGCTGAAGCTTTCTTT | CAISELDVAEAFF | . | TRBJ1-1 | TRBV10-3 | .
TGCAGGGCGGTTGTTAGCACAGATACGCAGTATTTT | CRAVVSTDTQYF | . | TRBJ2-3 | TRBV20-1 | .
TGTGCCAGCAGCCCCAGTCAGGGGGGCAATTCACCCCTCCACTTT | CASSPSQGGNSPLHF | . | TRBJ1-6 | TRBV7-2 | TRBD1
TGTGCCAGCAGTTTAAGGGAACCCGGGGAGCTGTTTTTT | CASSLREPGELFF | many | TRBJ2-2 | TRBV12-3/TRBV12-4 | .
TGTGCCAGCTCACCCTTAGACAGCGGTTCCTACAATGAGCAGTTCTTC | CASSPLDSGSYNEQFF | . | TRBJ2-1 | TRBV18 | .
TGCGCCAGCAGCCAAGATCTTGGGGTCAGGGGAGGCGAGCAGTACTTC | CASSQDLGVRGGEQYF | few | TRBJ2-7 | TRBV4-1 | .
TGCGCCAGCAGCTTGGAGGGGGCCAAAAACATTCAGTACTTC | CASSLEGAKNIQYF | many | TRBJ2-4 | TRBV5-1 | .
TGTGCCAGCAGTCGACGACTAGCGGGTTCCACAGATACGCAGTATTTT | CASSRRLAGSTDTQYF | . | TRBJ2-3 | TRBV3-1 | TRBD2
TGTGCCAGCAGTTACGACGCGGGGCGGGAGACCCAGTACTTC | CASSYDAGRETQYF | . | TRBJ2-5 | TRBV6-5 | .
TGTGCCAGCAGCTTAGATCGAGCAGGGGGCACAGATACGCAGTATTTT | CASSLDRAGGTDTQYF | many | TRBJ2-3 | TRBV11-2 | .
TGCGCCAGCAGCCAAGGTTGGGGTCCTAGCACAGATACGCAGTATTTT | CASSQGWGPSTDTQYF | . | TRBJ2-3 | TRBV4-1 | .
TGTGCCAGCAGGGGGACCTACGAGCAGTACTTC | CASRGTYEQYF | . | TRBJ2-7 | TRBV6-5 | .
TGTGCCAGCAGCTTATCATTGGGCGGGGGGGGAACCTACGAGCAGTACTTC | CASSLSLGGGGTYEQYF | many | TRBJ2-7 | TRBV7-2 | TRBD2
TGTGCCACCAGCAGCGGGGACACGAATAATTCACCCCTCCACTTT | CATSSGDTNNSPLHF | few | TRBJ1-6 | TRBV15 | .